This TCR beta chain came from a study of blood T cell repertoires in COVID-19. Across the whole study: Nucleic acid was either cDNA or gDNA, and it came from T cells, B-cell-depleted T cells, or PBMCs.

The assay was immunoSEQ multiplex PCR, and TCRdb's table has in-frame clones only and misses some. The repertoire has about 250,000 clones, approximately 90% of them found once; the top ten carry roughly 0.8%. Trimming cost V 7 bases and J 6 bases; bases outside gene matches: 12. Germline lookup yields CDR1 SQVTM and CDR2 ANQGSEA. The CDR3 has 14 amino acids. The TCR was taken from a young man with acute or convalescent COVID-19. The sample comprised peripheral blood. This chain links TRBV29-1 with TRBJ2-3, with 8 nucleotides matching TRBD2. The CDR3 reads CSASTTGGSDTQYF. Written as DNA, the CDR3 is TGCAGCGCCTCAACGACGGGGGGGTCGGATACGCAGTATTTT.